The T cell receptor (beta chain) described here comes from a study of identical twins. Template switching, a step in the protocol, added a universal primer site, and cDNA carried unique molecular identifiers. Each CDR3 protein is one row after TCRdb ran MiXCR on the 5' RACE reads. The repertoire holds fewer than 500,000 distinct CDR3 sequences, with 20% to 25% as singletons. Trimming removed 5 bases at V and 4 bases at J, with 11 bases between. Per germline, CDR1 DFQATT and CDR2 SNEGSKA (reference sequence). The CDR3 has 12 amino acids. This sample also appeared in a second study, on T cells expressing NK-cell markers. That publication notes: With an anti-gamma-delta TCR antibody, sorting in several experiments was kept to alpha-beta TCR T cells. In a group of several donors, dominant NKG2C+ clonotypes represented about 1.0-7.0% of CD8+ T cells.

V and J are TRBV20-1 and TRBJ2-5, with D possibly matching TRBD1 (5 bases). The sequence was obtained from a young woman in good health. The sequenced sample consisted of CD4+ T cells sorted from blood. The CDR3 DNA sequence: TGCAGTGCTGCAGCAGGGTCAGAGACCCAGTACTTC. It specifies CSAAAGSETQYF.